The 10 T cell receptor beta chains in this list originate from one sample, sequenced in a study of blood T cell repertoires in COVID-19. This table comes from immunoSEQ multiplex PCR, and its TCRdb copy is limited to in-frame clones, with some not included. The sample yields over 150,000 clones, around 84% seen once. The specimen was peripheral blood. The receptors originated from a human donor in a cohort sampled during active COVID-19.

The rearrangement uses TRBV15 and TRBJ1-2; D is unclear. V was trimmed by 0 bases and J by 4 bases, leaving 12 bases between them. This CDR3 comprises 15 residues. CDR1 is LNHNV, CDR2 YYDKDF, per germline (reference sequence). CDR3 loop: CATSRDRQAGYGYTF. The CDR3 DNA follows: TGTGCCACCAGCAGAGATCGGCAGGCGGGCTATGGCTACACCTTC.

The V and J genes are TRBV28 and TRBJ2-2, with TRBD1 as a possible D gene (5 bases). Germline assignment: CDR1 MDHEN and CDR2 SYDVKM. CDR3 length: 16 residues. Deletions cut 8 bases from V and 6 bases from J, with 22 bases between. The chain's CDR3 is CASSGLGRRPAGELFF. The CDR3 coding sequence is TGTGCCAGCTCCGGCCTGGGGCGGCGTCCGGCCGGGGAGCTGTTTTTT.

The chain couples TRBV3-1 (or the pseudogene TRBV3-2) to TRBJ2-2; D perhaps matches TRBD2 (5 bases). CDR1 is LGHDT, CDR2 YNNKEL, per germline (reference sequence). V dropped 6 bases and J dropped 6 bases, with 8 bases sitting between them. This CDR3 spans 12 amino acids. In DNA, the CDR3 is TGTGCCAGCAGAGGGAGCGCCGGGGAGCTGTTTTTT. It yields the protein CASRGSAGELFF.

V gene TRBV3-1 (or the pseudogene TRBV3-2) combines with J gene TRBJ2-2; D is unresolved. Germline assignment: CDR1 LGHDT and CDR2 YNNKEL (reference sequence). V was trimmed by 5 bases and J by 2 bases, leaving 15 bases between them. The CDR3 is made up of 16 amino acids. Written as DNA, the CDR3 is TGTGCCAGCAGCGAACCTAGAAAACCTAACACCGGGGAGCTGTTTTTT. This gives the protein CASSEPRKPNTGELFF.

This sequence joins TRBV27 and TRBJ2-1; D possibly corresponds to TRBD2 (6 bases). This CDR3 contains 15 residues. V was clipped by 3 bases and J by 7 bases, with 16 bases between them. The germline V gene encodes CDR1 MNHEY and CDR2 SMNVEV (reference sequence). The CDR3 reads CASSLGAGNRNEQFF. The CDR3 nucleotides are TGTGCCAGCAGTTTGGGTGCGGGAAATAGAAATGAGCAGTTCTTC.

The rearrangement links TRBV3-1 (or the pseudogene TRBV3-2) to TRBJ2-7, with 9 bases matching TRBD2. J gave up 5 bases and V 4 bases, and 6 bases lay outside the gene matches. The CDR3 loop spans 14 amino acids. CDR1 and CDR2 from the germline V gene are LGHDT and YNNKEL (reference sequence). The CDR3 protein is CASSLTSGPNEQYF. DNA for the CDR3: TGTGCCAGCAGCCTGACTAGCGGTCCTAACGAGCAGTACTTC.

This rearrangement joins TRBV18 to TRBJ2-3; D might be TRBD2 (5 bases). Trimming took 1 base from V and 1 from J, leaving 12 bases between them. Germline V gene sequence: CDR1 KGHSH, CDR2 LQKENI. This CDR3 is 16 amino acids long. The CDR3 loop reads CASSPRGGSGTDTQYF. The CDR3 region has the DNA TGTGCCAGCTCACCACGTGGAGGATCGGGCACAGATACGCAGTATTTT.

The V and J genes are TRBV28 and TRBJ2-7; TRBD2 agrees at 8 bases. With V trimmed by 7 bases and J by 6 bases, 8 bases remained unmatched. Germline CDR1 and CDR2: MDHEN and SYDVKM. The CDR3 runs 13 residues. The CDR3 DNA sequence: TGTGCCAGCACCCTCGGACTAGCCCTCGAGCAGTACTTC. It specifies CASTLGLALEQYF.

A few counts support this clone. The chain is built from TRBV4-1 and TRBJ2-2; 8 bases match TRBD2. This CDR3 is built from 16 residues. The trim removed 3 bases at V and 1 base at J, leaving 4 bases unmatched. The V gene's germline CDR1 is MGHRA and CDR2 YSYEKL. The CDR3 protein is CASSHGGRRNTGELFF. CDR3 DNA sequence: TGCGCCAGCAGCCATGGCGGGAGGCGGAACACCGGGGAGCTGTTTTTT.

This clone was observed once. The chain combines TRBV7-2 with TRBJ2-1; 8 nucleotides align to TRBD1. CDR1 and CDR2 (germline): SGHTA, FQGNSA. The CDR3 is 14 amino acids. V lost 4 bases and J lost 7; bases outside the gene matches: 6. In DNA form, the CDR3 reads TGTGCCAGCAGCTCACAGGGGGTCCGAAATGAGCAGTTCTTC. Its translation is CASSSQGVRNEQFF.